These T cell receptor beta chains were read from a single sample in a study of blood T cell repertoires in COVID-19. TCRdb keeps only in-frame clones here, not all; method: immunoSEQ multiplex PCR. Of fewer than 200,000 clones in the sample, 70% to 85% were seen once. The specimen was peripheral blood. The receptors were gathered from a man between 60 and 70 years old who had recovered from COVID-19. CDR3s include the opening cysteine and the closing phenylalanine or tryptophan. Each record gives: CDR3 DNA, CDR3 protein, J gene, D gene, V gene. D genes are given only for firm matches.

TGTGCCAGCAGCCACTCTGGGGCCAACGTCCTGACTTTC,CASSHSGANVLTF,TRBJ2-6,NA,TRBV7-9
TGCAGCGTTGAAGCATGGACAGGGGCCGAGCAGTACTTC,CSVEAWTGAEQYF,TRBJ2-7,TRBD1,TRBV29-1
TGTGCCAGCAGCTTATGGCTAGATGAGCAGTTCTTC,CASSLWLDEQFF,TRBJ2-1,NA,TRBV7-9
TGTGCCAGCTCCACCGGGGTGGGAGAGACCCAGTACTTC,CASSTGVGETQYF,TRBJ2-5,NA,TRBV18
TGTGCCAGCAGCCCTCGCGGGGGCGGATACAATGAGCAGTTCTTC,CASSPRGGGYNEQFF,TRBJ2-1,NA,TRBV3-1/TRBV3-2
TGTGCCATCAGTGCCCCTTCCGGGACAGGGGGTGCGATTCCGACAGATACGCAGTATTTT,CAISAPSGTGGAIPTDTQYF,TRBJ2-3,TRBD1,TRBV10-3
TGTGCCAGCAGCGTCGGGACTAGCGGGGGGTGGGAGCAGTTCTTC,CASSVGTSGGWEQFF,TRBJ2-1,TRBD2,TRBV11-2
TGTGCCAGCAGGGAAGGACAGCATCAGCCCCAGCATTTT,CASREGQHQPQHF,TRBJ1-5,NA,TRBV6-1
TGTGCCAGCAGTTGGAGCTCGAACACCGGGGAGCTGTTTTTT,CASSWSSNTGELFF,TRBJ2-2,NA,TRBV11-1
TGTGCCAGCAGCTTGTCAGGCACCGGTTCCCAGGCATCCCAGCATTTT,CASSLSGTGSQASQHF,TRBJ1-5,NA,TRBV5-6
TGTGCCAGCACTGACGGGGCCAGGGGAGCCGGAGATGAAAAACTGTTTTTT,CASTDGARGAGDEKLFF,TRBJ1-4,NA,TRBV3-1/TRBV3-2
TGTGCCAGCAGCCCGGACAGGGGCTATGGCTACACCTTC,CASSPDRGYGYTF,TRBJ1-2,TRBD1,TRBV3-1/TRBV3-2
TGTGCCAGCAGTTCACAGGGGCCAGAGACCCAGTACTTC,CASSSQGPETQYF,TRBJ2-5,TRBD1,TRBV12-3/TRBV12-4
TGTGCCTGGAGTGCGATAGCGGGGTGGGAGGGGGATACGCAGTATTTT,CAWSAIAGWEGDTQYF,TRBJ2-3,TRBD2,TRBV30
TGTGCCACCCGAGCGGGGGGAAGCACAGATACGCAGTATTTT,CATRAGGSTDTQYF,TRBJ2-3,TRBD2,TRBV19